There are a few counts of the clone carrying this TCR beta chain. The authors ran a second PCR of roughly 6 to 12 cycles using a sample-barcoded 5' primer and a J-beta primer mix. TCRdb re-called the 5' RACE reads with MiXCR, one entry per CDR3 protein. The sample has 800,000 to 1,300,000 distinct CDR3 sequences, roughly a quarter seen once; the top ten hold around 0.7%. CDR3 length: 13 amino acids. Trimming removed 5 bases at V and 6 bases at J, with 13 bases between. The entry originates in a study of blood T cells in healthy people across ages. A further study also used this sample, focusing on T cells of mothers and their children.

This TCR came from a girl between 2 and 10 years old in good health. The sequencing sample was made of blood. The chain employs TRBV12-3 or TRBV12-4 and TRBJ1-2; D is ambiguous. DNA of the CDR3: TGTGCCAGCAGTCCGGGTCCCACCCATGGCTACACCTTC. Protein: CASSPGPTHGYTF.